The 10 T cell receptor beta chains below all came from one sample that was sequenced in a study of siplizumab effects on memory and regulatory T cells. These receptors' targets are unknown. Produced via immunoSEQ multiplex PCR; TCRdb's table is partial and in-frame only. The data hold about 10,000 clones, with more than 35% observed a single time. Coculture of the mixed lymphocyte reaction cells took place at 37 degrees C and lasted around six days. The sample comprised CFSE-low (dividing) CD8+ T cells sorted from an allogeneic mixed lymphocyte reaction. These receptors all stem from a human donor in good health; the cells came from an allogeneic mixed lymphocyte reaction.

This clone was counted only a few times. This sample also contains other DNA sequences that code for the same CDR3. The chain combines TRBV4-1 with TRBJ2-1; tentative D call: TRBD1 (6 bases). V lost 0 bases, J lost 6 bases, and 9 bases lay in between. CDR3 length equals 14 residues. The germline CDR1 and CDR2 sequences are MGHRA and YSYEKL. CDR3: CASSQDLGGNEQFF. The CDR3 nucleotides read TGCGCCAGCAGCCAAGATTTAGGGGGCAATGAGCAGTTCTTC.

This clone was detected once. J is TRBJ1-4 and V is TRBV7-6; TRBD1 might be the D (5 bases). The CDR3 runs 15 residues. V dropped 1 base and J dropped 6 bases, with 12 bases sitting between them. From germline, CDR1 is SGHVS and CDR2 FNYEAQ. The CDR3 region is CASSLGGRLDEKLFF. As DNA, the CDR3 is TGTGCCAGCAGCTTAGGGGGACGGCTAGATGAAAAACTGTTTTTT. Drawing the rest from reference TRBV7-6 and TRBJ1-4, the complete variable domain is GAGVSQSPRYKVTKRGQDVALRCDPISGHVSLYWYRQALGQGPEFLTYFNYEAQQDKSGLPNDRFSAERPEGSISTLTIQRTEQRDSAMYRCASSLGGRLDEKLFFGSGTQLSVL.

The CDR3 loop is CAISEPVIRGDEQYF. In DNA form, the CDR3 reads TGTGCCATCAGTGAACCGGTTATTCGGGGGGACGAGCAGTACTTC. This chain links TRBV10-3 with TRBJ2-7; 7 nucleotides line up with TRBD2. This CDR3 is built from 15 residues. V trimming: 3 bases; J trimming: 5 bases; junction bases outside the gene matches: 10. Germline V gene data show CDR1 as ENHRY and CDR2 as SYGVKD.

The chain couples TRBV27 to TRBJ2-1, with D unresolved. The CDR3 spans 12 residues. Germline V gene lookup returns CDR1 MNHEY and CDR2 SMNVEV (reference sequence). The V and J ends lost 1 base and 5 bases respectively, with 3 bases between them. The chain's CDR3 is CASSLLNNEQFF. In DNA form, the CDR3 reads TGTGCCAGCAGTTTATTGAACAATGAGCAGTTCTTC.

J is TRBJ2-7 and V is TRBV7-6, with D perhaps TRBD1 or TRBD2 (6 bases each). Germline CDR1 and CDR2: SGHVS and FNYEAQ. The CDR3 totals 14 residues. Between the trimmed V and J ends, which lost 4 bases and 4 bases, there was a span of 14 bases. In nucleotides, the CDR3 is TGTGCCAGCAGCTCCGGGGGCTCGGGATACGAGCAGTACTTC. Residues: CASSSGGSGYEQYF. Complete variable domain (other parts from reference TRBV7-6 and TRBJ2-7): GAGVSQSPRYKVTKRGQDVALRCDPISGHVSLYWYRQALGQGPEFLTYFNYEAQQDKSGLPNDRFSAERPEGSISTLTIQRTEQRDSAMYRCASSSGGSGYEQYFGPGTRLTVT.

This chain's CDR3 is CASSIYRDRGYEQYF. Written as DNA, the CDR3 is TGTGCCAGCAGCATCTACCGGGACAGGGGTTACGAGCAGTACTTC. The chain is built from TRBV9 and TRBJ2-7, with 10 bases lining up with TRBD1. Germline V lookup: CDR1 SGDLS, CDR2 YYNGEE. The V segment lost 4 bases and the J segment 4 bases; nucleotides outside the gene matches: 8. The CDR3 is made up of 15 amino acids.

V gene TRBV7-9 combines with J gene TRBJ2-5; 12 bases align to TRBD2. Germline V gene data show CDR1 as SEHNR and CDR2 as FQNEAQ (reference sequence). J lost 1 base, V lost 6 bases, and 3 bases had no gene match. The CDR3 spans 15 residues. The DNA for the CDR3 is TGTGCCAGCAGAAGACTAGCGGGGGTCCAAGAGACCCAGTACTTC. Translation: CASRRLAGVQETQYF.

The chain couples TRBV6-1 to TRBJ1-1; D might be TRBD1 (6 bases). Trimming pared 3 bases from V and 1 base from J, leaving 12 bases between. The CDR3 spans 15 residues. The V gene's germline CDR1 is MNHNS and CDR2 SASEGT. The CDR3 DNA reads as TGTGCCAGCAGTGAGATGACAGGACAGAACACTGAAGCTTTCTTT. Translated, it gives CASSEMTGQNTEAFF.

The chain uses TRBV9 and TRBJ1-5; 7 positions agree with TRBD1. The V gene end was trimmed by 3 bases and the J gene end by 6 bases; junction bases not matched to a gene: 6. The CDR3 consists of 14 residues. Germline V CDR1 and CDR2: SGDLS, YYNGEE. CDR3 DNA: TGTGCCAGCAGCGATGAAGGGGGCAGTCAGCCCCAGCATTTT. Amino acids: CASSDEGGSQPQHF.

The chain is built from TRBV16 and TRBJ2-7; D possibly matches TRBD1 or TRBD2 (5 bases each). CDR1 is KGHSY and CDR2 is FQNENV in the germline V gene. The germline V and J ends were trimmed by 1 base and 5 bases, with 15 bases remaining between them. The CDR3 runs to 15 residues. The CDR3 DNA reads TGTGCCAGCAGCCAATGGGTAGAGGGACGGAACGAGCAGTACTTC. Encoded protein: CASSQWVEGRNEQYF.